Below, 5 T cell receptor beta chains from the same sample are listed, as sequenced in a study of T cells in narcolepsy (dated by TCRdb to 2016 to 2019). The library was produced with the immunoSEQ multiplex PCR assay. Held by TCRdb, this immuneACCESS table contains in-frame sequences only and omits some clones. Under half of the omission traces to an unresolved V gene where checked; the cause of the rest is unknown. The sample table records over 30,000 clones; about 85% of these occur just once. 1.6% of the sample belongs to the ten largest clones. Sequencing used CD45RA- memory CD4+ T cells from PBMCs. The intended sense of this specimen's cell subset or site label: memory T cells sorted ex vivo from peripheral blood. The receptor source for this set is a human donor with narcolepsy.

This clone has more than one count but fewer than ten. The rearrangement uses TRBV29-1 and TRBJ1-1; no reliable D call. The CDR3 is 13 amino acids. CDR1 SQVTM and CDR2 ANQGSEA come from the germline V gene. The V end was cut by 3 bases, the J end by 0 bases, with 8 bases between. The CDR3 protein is CSVDEGMNTEAFF. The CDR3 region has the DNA TGCAGCGTTGACGAAGGAATGAACACTGAAGCTTTCTTT. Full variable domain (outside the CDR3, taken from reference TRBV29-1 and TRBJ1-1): SAVISQKPSRDICQRGTSLTIQCQVDSQVTMMFWYRQQPGQSLTLIATANQGSEATYESGFVIDKFPISRPNLTFSTLTVSNMSPEDSSIYLCSVDEGMNTEAFFGQGTRLTVV.

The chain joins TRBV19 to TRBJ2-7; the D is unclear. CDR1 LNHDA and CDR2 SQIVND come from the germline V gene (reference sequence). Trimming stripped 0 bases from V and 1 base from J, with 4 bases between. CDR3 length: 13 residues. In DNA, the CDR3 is TGTGCCAGTAGTATAGACCTATCCTACGAGCAGTACTTC. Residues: CASSIDLSYEQYF.

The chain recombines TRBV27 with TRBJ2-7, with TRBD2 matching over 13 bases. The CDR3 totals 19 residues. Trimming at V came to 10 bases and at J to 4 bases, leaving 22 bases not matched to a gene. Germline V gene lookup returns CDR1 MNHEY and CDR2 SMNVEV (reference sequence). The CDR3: CATPLYIWTSGRQDYEQYF. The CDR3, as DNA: TGTGCCACCCCATTGTATATATGGACTAGCGGGAGACAAGATTACGAGCAGTACTTC.

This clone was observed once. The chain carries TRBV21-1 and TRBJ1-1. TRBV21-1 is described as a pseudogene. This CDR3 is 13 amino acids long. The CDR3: CAPRRVRNTEAFF. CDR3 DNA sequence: TGTGCCCCCCGGAGGGTCCGGAACACTGAAGCTTTCTTT.

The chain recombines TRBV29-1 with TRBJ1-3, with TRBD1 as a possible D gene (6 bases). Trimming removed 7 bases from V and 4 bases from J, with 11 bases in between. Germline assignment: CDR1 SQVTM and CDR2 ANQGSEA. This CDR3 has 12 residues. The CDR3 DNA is TGCAGCGCCTCGGACAGAGGAAACACCATATATTTT. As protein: CSASDRGNTIYF.